This T cell receptor beta chain came from a study of control samples from healthy donors and cancer patients. Germline V lookup: CDR1 SGHKS, CDR2 YYEKEE (reference sequence). The ends lost 0 bases at V and 1 base at J; junction bases unmatched: 6. CDR3 size: 16 residues. Clones were read by immunoSEQ multiplex PCR, and TCRdb kept only the in-frame ones, dropping some. Of 95,000 to 130,000 clones listed, 75% to 90% are singletons. This TCR came from a woman aged 50 to 60 with colorectal cancer. Sequences were obtained from PBMCs. This rearrangement joins TRBV5-5 to TRBJ1-1; 7 bases are shared with TRBD1. The CDR3 loop is CASSLALSGGNTEAFF. The CDR3, as DNA: TGTGCCAGCAGCTTGGCCCTTTCAGGGGGGAACACTGAAGCTTTCTTT.